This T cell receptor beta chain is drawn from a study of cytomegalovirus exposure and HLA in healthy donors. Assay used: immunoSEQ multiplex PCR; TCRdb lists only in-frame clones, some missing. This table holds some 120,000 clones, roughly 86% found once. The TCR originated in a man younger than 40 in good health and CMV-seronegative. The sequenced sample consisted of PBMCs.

For the CDR3, the DNA is TGTGCCAGCTCCCGCGGGGGGTCCGAAAAACTGTTTTTT. Translation gives CASSRGGSEKLFF. The genes are TRBV18 and TRBJ1-4; D might be TRBD1 (5 bases). The CDR3 is 13 residues long. V was shortened by 6 bases and J by 8 bases, with 13 bases between the two germline ends. CDR1 and CDR2 (germline): KGHSH, LQKENI. Supplemented by reference TRBV18 and TRBJ1-4, the full variable domain reads NAGVMQNPRHLVRRRGQEARLRCSPMKGHSHVYWYRQLPEEGLKFMVYLQKENIIDESGMPKERFSAEFPKEGPSILRIQQVVRGDSAAYFCASSRGGSEKLFFGSGTQLSVL.